This T cell receptor beta chain stems from a study of T cell responses to AZD1222 COVID-19 vaccine. Only in-frame clones appear in the TCRdb table, and some are missing; sequencing was by immunoSEQ multiplex PCR. The sample has around 150,000 clones, roughly 87% seen once. A remark on this clone: Its specificity is unknown.

Study-wide results and caveats: Donors in the cohort were predominantly white British and more often female, and clonal diversity was possibly underestimated. Within unmutated variant regions lay the reported targets of nearly half of spike-specific TCRs. Among those given AZD1222, only five or six were seropositive at baseline.

Germline CDR1 reads SEHNR; CDR2 reads FQNEAQ (reference sequence). This CDR3 spans 12 amino acids. V was cut by 4 bases and J by 8 bases, with 9 bases left in between. This chain links TRBV7-9 with TRBJ2-1; no firm D call. The sample in question was peripheral blood, obtained 28 days after the second AZD1222 dose. This TCR was recovered from an adult who received the AZD1222 COVID-19 vaccine. The CDR3 loop reads CASSSPAHEQFF. The CDR3 DNA reads TGTGCCAGCAGCTCACCGGCCCATGAGCAGTTCTTC.